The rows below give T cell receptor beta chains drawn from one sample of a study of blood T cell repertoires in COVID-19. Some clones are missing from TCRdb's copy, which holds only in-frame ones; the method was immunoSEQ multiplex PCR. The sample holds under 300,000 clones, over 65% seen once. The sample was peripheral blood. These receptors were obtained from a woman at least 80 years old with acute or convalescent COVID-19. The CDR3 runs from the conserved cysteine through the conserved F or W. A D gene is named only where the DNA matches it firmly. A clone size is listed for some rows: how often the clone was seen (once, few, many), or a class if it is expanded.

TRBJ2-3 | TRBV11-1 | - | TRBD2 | CASSLGTSTDTQYF | TGTGCCAGCAGCTTAGGGACTAGTACAGATACGCAGTATTTT
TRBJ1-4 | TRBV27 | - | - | CASSWGGRDEKLFF | TGTGCCAGCAGTTGGGGAGGCAGGGATGAAAAACTGTTTTTT
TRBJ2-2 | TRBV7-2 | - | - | CASSRGAYNTGELFF | TGTGCCAGCAGCCGGGGGGCCTATAACACCGGGGAGCTGTTTTTT
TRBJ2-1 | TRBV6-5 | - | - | CASRSRVSEEQFF | TGTGCCAGCAGGTCCAGGGTTAGTGAAGAGCAGTTCTTC
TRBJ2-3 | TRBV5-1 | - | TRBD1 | CASSPRGLRGLGTDTQYF | TGCGCCAGCAGCCCCAGGGGGTTGAGGGGTCTCGGCACAGATACGCAGTATTTT
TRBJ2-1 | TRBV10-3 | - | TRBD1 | CAIRGTGYEQFF | TGTGCCATCAGGGGGACAGGGTATGAGCAGTTCTTC
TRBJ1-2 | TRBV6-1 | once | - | CASSEAYSNYGYTF | TGTGCCAGCAGTGAAGCTTACAGCAACTATGGCTACACCTTC
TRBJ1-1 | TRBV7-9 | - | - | CASSLVGTRGTSTEAFF | TGTGCCAGCAGCTTAGTCGGAACGAGGGGGACGAGCACTGAAGCTTTCTTT
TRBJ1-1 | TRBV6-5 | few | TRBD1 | CASSQGQGVEAFF | TGTGCCAGCAGCCAGGGACAGGGGGTTGAAGCTTTCTTT
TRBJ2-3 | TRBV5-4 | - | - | CASSSSARTDTQYF | TGTGCCAGCAGCTCCTCCGCACGGACAGATACGCAGTATTTT
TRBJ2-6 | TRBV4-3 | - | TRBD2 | CASSQDILAGTSGANVLTF | TGCGCCAGCAGCCAAGATATCCTAGCGGGGACCTCTGGGGCCAACGTCCTGACTTTC
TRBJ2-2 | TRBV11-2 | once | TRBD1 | CASSLGFGTGPMRSGELFF | TGTGCCAGCAGCTTAGGGTTCGGGACAGGGCCAATGCGTAGCGGGGAGCTGTTTTTT
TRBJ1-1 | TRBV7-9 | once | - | CASSLASDTEAFF | TGTGCCAGCAGCTTAGCCAGTGACACTGAAGCTTTCTTT
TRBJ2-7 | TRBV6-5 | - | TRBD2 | CASSYASGRAPYEQYF | TGTGCCAGCAGTTACGCTAGCGGGAGGGCCCCCTACGAGCAGTACTTC
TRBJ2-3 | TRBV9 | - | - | CASSVASGTDTQYF | TGTGCCAGCAGCGTGGCTAGCGGCACAGATACGCAGTATTTT
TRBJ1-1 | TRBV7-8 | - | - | CASSLRGGVGNTEAFF | TGTGCCAGCAGCCTTCGGGGAGGGGTGGGAAACACTGAAGCTTTCTTT
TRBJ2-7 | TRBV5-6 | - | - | CASSFGLDYEQYF | TGTGCCAGCAGCTTTGGACTCGACTACGAGCAGTACTTC
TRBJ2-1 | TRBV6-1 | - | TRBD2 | CASSEVYGGGNNEQFF | TGTGCCAGCAGTGAAGTCTATGGCGGGGGAAACAATGAGCAGTTCTTC
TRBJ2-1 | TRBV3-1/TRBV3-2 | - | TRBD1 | CASRATGGSYNEQFF | TGTGCCAGCAGGGCAACAGGGGGTTCCTACAATGAGCAGTTCTTC
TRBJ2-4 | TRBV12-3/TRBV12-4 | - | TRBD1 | CATQGAGIQYF | TGTGCCACACAGGGGGCAGGCATTCAGTACTTC
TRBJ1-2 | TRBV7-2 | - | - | CASGRTGPYGYTF | TGTGCCAGCGGGAGAACAGGGCCGTATGGCTACACCTTC
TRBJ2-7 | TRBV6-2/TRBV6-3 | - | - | CASSATRGSQGQGSPYEQYF | TGTGCCAGCAGTGCAACTCGCGGCTCCCAGGGGCAGGGATCTCCCTACGAGCAGTACTTC
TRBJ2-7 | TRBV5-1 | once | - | CASSVTANSYEQYF | TGCGCCAGCAGCGTGACAGCGAACTCCTACGAGCAGTACTTC
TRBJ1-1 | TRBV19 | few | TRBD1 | CASHRGRAEAFF | TGTGCCAGTCACAGGGGCCGGGCTGAAGCTTTCTTT
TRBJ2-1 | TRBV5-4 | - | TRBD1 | CASSSRGRGSYNEQFF | TGTGCCAGCAGCTCAAGGGGGCGCGGCTCCTACAATGAGCAGTTCTTC
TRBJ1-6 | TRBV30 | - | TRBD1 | CAWRRPGQGSSPLHF | TGTGCCTGGAGAAGACCCGGACAGGGGTCTTCACCCCTCCACTTT
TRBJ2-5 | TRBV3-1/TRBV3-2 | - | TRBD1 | CASSHRPQGAGETQYF | TGTGCCAGCAGCCACCGACCACAGGGGGCCGGGGAGACCCAGTACTTC
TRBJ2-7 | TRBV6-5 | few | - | CASSKDRLTYEQYF | TGTGCCAGCAGCAAGGACAGATTAACCTACGAGCAGTACTTC
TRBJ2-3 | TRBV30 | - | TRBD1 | CAWSRRGTGDTQYF | TGTGCCTGGAGTCGCAGGGGGACAGGGGATACGCAGTATTTT
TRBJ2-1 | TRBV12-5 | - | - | CASGPKQNTYNEQFF | TGTGCTAGTGGCCCGAAACAGAACACCTACAATGAGCAGTTCTTC
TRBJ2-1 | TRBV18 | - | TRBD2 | CASSGSGLSYNEQFF | TGTGCCAGCTCAGGTAGCGGGCTCTCCTACAATGAGCAGTTCTTC
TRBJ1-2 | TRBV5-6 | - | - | CASSPREGYGYTF | TGTGCCAGCAGCCCGCGGGAGGGCTATGGCTACACCTTC
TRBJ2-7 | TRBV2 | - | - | CASSARPRDRGNYEQYF | TGTGCCAGCAGTGCTCGGCCACGGGATCGTGGAAACTACGAGCAGTACTTC
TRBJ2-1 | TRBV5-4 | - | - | CASSLPGLEQFF | TGTGCCAGCAGCCTACCGGGACTTGAGCAGTTCTTC
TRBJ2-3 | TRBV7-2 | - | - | CASSLAWPGAGTDTQYF | TGTGCCAGCAGCTTAGCGTGGCCTGGGGCGGGCACAGATACGCAGTATTTT
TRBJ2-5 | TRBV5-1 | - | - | CASSWGRGQETQYF | TGCGCCAGCAGCTGGGGAAGGGGCCAAGAGACCCAGTACTTC
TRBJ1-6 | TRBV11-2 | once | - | CASGPPGGSPLHF | TGTGCCAGCGGACCACCGGGGGGCTCACCCCTCCACTTT
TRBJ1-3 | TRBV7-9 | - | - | CASSPPSYGNTIYF | TGTGCCAGCAGCCCACCCTCCTACGGAAACACCATATATTTT
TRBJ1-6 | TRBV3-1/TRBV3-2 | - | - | CASSQELGVGGNSPLHF | TGTGCCAGCAGCCAAGAGTTGGGGGTGGGGGGAAATTCACCCCTCCACTTT
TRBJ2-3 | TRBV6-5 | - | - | CASRTATDTQYF | TGTGCCAGCAGGACAGCGACAGATACGCAGTATTTT
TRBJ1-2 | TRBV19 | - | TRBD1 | CASSIEGDSKINYGYTF | TGTGCCAGTAGTATAGAGGGGGACAGTAAGATTAACTATGGCTACACCTTC
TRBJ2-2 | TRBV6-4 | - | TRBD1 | CASSQQGMNTGELFF | TGTGCCAGTTCCCAACAGGGGATGAACACCGGGGAGCTGTTTTTT
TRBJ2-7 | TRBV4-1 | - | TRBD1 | CASSQGGQSYEQYF | TGCGCCAGCAGCCAAGGGGGACAGTCCTACGAGCAGTACTTC
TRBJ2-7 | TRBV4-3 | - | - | CASSQAAGNYDQYF | TGCGCCAGCAGCCAAGCTGCGGGGAACTACGATCAGTACTTC
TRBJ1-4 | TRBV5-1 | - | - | CASSPGVAGATNEKLFF | TGCGCCAGCAGCCCGGGGGTGGCGGGGGCAACTAATGAAAAACTGTTTTTT
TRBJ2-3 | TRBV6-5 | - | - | CASTAVGDTQYF | TGTGCCAGCACTGCGGTTGGAGATACGCAGTATTTT